These 27 T cell receptor beta chains share one sample of origin, sequenced in a study of blood T cell repertoires in COVID-19. TCRdb's copy holds only in-frame clones and misses some; the assay was immunoSEQ multiplex PCR. The data show roughly 30,000 clones, approximately 93% seen once. The material sequenced was peripheral blood. The receptors were sampled from a man aged 60 to 69 with acute or convalescent COVID-19.

The CDR3 bases are TGTGCCAGTAGTCATATTCAGGGAAGTTCACCCCTCCACTTT. Encoded protein: CASSHIQGSSPLHF. The gene calls are TRBV19 and TRBJ1-6, with a weak D call TRBD1 (5 bases). V lost 5 bases, J lost 9 bases, and 14 bases lay in between. CDR3 length: 14 amino acids. Germline assignment: CDR1 LNHDA and CDR2 SQIVND (reference sequence).

The V and J genes are TRBV29-1 and TRBJ1-1; D not certain. Germline V CDR1 and CDR2: SQVTM, ANQGSEA. This CDR3 has 13 residues. With 4 bases removed from V and 1 base from J, the gap between germline ends came to 10 bases. The chain's CDR3 is CSVVQQTNTEAFF. The CDR3 nucleotides are TGCAGCGTTGTTCAACAGACGAACACTGAAGCTTTCTTT.

This chain uses TRBV28 with TRBJ2-7; 10 positions match TRBD1. V shed 6 bases and J 0 bases; nucleotides not matched to a gene: 5. Germline V lookup: CDR1 MDHEN, CDR2 SYDVKM. This CDR3 has 15 amino acids. CDR3 nucleotides: TGTGCCAGCAGCGCCCGGACAGGGGGCTCCTACGAGCAGTACTTC. It encodes CASSARTGGSYEQYF. Using reference TRBV28 and TRBJ2-7 for the parts outside the CDR3, the full variable domain is DVKVTQSSRYLVKRTGEKVFLECVQDMDHENMFWYRQDPGLGLRLIYFSYDVKMKEKGDIPEGYSVSREKKERFSLILESASTNQTSMYLCASSARTGGSYEQYFGPGTRLTVT.

The V gene is TRBV5-5, the J gene TRBJ2-5, with a tentative D call TRBD2 (6 bases). This CDR3 has 16 amino acids. Germline CDR1 is SGHKS and CDR2 is YYEKEE (reference sequence). The V end lost 6 bases, the J end lost 5 bases, and 23 bases lay between the germline ends. CDR3 sequence: CASNSGSRERSETQYF. The CDR3 DNA follows: TGTGCCAGCAATAGCGGTTCGAGGGAGAGAAGTGAGACCCAGTACTTC.

The rearrangement joins TRBV30 to TRBJ2-7; D ambiguous. Trimming left V 2 bases short and J 0 bases short, with 8 bases between. From germline, CDR1 is GTSNPN and CDR2 SVGIG (reference sequence). The CDR3 runs to 13 residues. The chain's CDR3 is CAWSKQSSYEQYV. CDR3 nucleotide sequence: TGTGCCTGGAGTAAACAGAGCTCCTACGAGCAGTACGTC.

This chain links TRBV5-8 with TRBJ2-6; D possibly corresponds to TRBD2 (5 bases). V lost 5 bases, J lost 2 bases, and 14 bases lay in between. This CDR3 is built from 16 residues. Looked up from germline, CDR1 is SGHTS and CDR2 is YDEGEE. The CDR3 DNA reads as TGTGCCAGCAGTATCGGGGTGAACCCTGGGGCCAACGTCCTGACTTTC. The encoded protein is CASSIGVNPGANVLTF.

The gene calls are TRBV5-1 and TRBJ2-7; 7 bases are shared with TRBD2. This CDR3 contains 15 residues. Germline lookup yields CDR1 SGHRS and CDR2 YFSETQ. The V and J ends lost 0 bases and 0 bases, in that order; junction bases with no gene match: 3. The CDR3 region is CASSLDWGGSYEQYV. CDR3 coding DNA: TGCGCCAGCAGCTTGGACTGGGGGGGCTCCTACGAGCAGTACGTC.

The J gene is TRBJ1-3, the V gene TRBV18; TRBD1 is a possible D gene (6 bases). CDR3 length: 16 amino acids. The V and J ends lost 2 bases and 1 base respectively, with 12 bases between them. In germline, CDR1 is KGHSH, CDR2 LQKENI. The CDR3 nucleotides read TGTGCCAGCTCACCAACAGGGTCGGGATCTGGAAACACCATATATTTT. Protein sequence: CASSPTGSGSGNTIYF. Supplemented by reference TRBV18 and TRBJ1-3, the full variable domain reads NAGVMQNPRHLVRRRGQEARLRCSPMKGHSHVYWYRQLPEEGLKFMVYLQKENIIDESGMPKERFSAEFPKEGPSILRIQQVVRGDSAAYFCASSPTGSGSGNTIYFGEGSWLTVV.

The CDR3 coding sequence is TGTGCCCACACCCGGGCAGATACGCAGTATTTT. Protein sequence: CAHTRADTQYF. The chain uses TRBV2 and TRBJ2-3; no clear D gene. The CDR3 has 11 amino acids. Germline assignment: CDR1 SNHLY and CDR2 FYNNEI. V lost 11 bases, J lost 4 bases, and 10 bases lay in between.

This chain links TRBV18 with TRBJ2-7; 9 nucleotides agree with TRBD1. Germline V gene sequence: CDR1 KGHSH, CDR2 LQKENI. With 4 bases clipped from V and 2 bases from J, the junction kept 6 bases outside the gene matches. The CDR3 runs 15 residues. CDR3 sequence reads: CASSRPGQGAYEQYF. CDR3 nucleotides: TGTGCCAGCTCACGACCGGGACAGGGCGCCTACGAGCAGTACTTC.

The chain links TRBV12-3 or TRBV12-4 to TRBJ2-1, with D maybe TRBD1 (5 bases). Trimming stripped 4 bases from V and 4 bases from J, with 8 bases between. This CDR3 region has 13 residues. CDR3 protein: CASSSGQYNEQFF. In DNA, the CDR3 is TGTGCCAGCAGTTCAGGACAATACAATGAGCAGTTCTTC.

The chain employs TRBV7-2 and TRBJ1-5; D is unresolved. Trimming removed 0 bases from V and 5 bases from J, with 5 bases in between. Germline values: CDR1 SGHTA, CDR2 FQGNSA. CDR3 size: 13 residues. This chain's CDR3 is CASSLAFDQPQHF. CDR3 sequence (DNA): TGTGCCAGCAGCTTAGCGTTCGATCAGCCCCAGCATTTT.

This clone was found once. The chain's CDR3 is CASSLGLAGAEETQYF. As DNA, the CDR3 is TGCGCCAGCAGCCTGGGACTAGCGGGAGCGGAAGAGACCCAGTACTTC. The chain links TRBV5-1 to TRBJ2-5, with TRBD2 identical over 14 bases. The CDR3 extends over 16 amino acids. Germline values: CDR1 SGHRS, CDR2 YFSETQ. V shed 4 bases, J shed 3 bases, and the junction held 5 bases outside the gene matches. The complete variable domain, with remaining parts taken from reference TRBV5-1 and TRBJ2-5, reads KAGVTQTPRYLIKTRGQQVTLSCSPISGHRSVSWYQQTPGQGLQFLFEYFSETQRNKGNFPGRFSGRQFSNSRSEMNVSTLELGDSALYLCASSLGLAGAEETQYFGPGTRLLVL.

The V call is TRBV6-5, the J call TRBJ1-2, with TRBD1 as a possible D gene (6 bases). Germline CDR1 is MNHEY and CDR2 is SVGAGI. Between the trimmed V and J ends, which lost 2 bases and 4 bases, there was a span of 14 bases. CDR3 length equals 15 residues. The CDR3 spells CASSYTRGGGYGYTF. CDR3 nucleotides: TGTGCCAGCAGTTACACCAGGGGCGGAGGCTATGGCTACACCTTC.

V is TRBV5-1 and J is TRBJ2-3, with 14 bases identical to TRBD2. Looked up from germline, CDR1 is SGHRS and CDR2 is YFSETQ. CDR3 length: 16 amino acids. V lost 4 bases, J lost 4 bases, and 5 bases stayed unmatched. CDR3 DNA sequence: TGCGCCAGCAGCCCCGGGACTAGCGGGAGTGCAGATACGCAGTATTTT. Encoded protein: CASSPGTSGSADTQYF.

This chain connects TRBV15 to TRBJ2-5; TRBD2 agrees at 13 bases. Germline V gene lookup returns CDR1 LNHNV and CDR2 YYDKDF (reference sequence). The V and J ends lost 5 bases and 5 bases, in that order; junction bases with no gene match: 8. This CDR3 is built from 16 residues. The CDR3 sequence: CATSSRLAGGWETQYF. Written as DNA, the CDR3 is TGTGCCACCAGCTCCCGACTAGCGGGAGGATGGGAGACCCAGTACTTC. The entire variable domain, with the rest obtained from reference TRBV15 and TRBJ2-5, is as follows: DAMVIQNPRYQVTQFGKPVTLSCSQTLNHNVMYWYQQKSSQAPKLLFHYYDKDFNNEADTPDNFQSRRPNTSFCFLDIRSPGLGDTAMYLCATSSRLAGGWETQYFGPGTRLLVL.

V is TRBV27 and J is TRBJ2-1; 8 nucleotides agree with TRBD1. Per germline, CDR1 MNHEY and CDR2 SMNVEV (reference sequence). This CDR3 is 14 amino acids long. After removal of 6 bases from V and 10 bases from J, the junction contained 11 bases not matched to a gene. CDR3 nucleotides: TGTGCCAGCAGCGACAGGGGCCGTAGGCGGGAGCAGTTCTTC. As protein: CASSDRGRRREQFF.

The chain uses TRBV27 and TRBJ2-7; 7 positions agree with TRBD2. Trimming removed 4 bases from V and 2 bases from J; junction bases left unmatched: 8. The CDR3 loop spans 15 amino acids. Germline CDR1 reads MNHEY; CDR2 reads SMNVEV (reference sequence). This CDR3 reads CASSSPSGGTYEQYF. CDR3 in DNA: TGTGCCAGCAGTTCGCCTAGCGGAGGGACCTACGAGCAGTACTTC.

This clone was seen only a few times. The rearrangement joins TRBV18 to TRBJ1-1; possible D gene TRBD1, 5 bases. The ends were cut back, 5 bases at V and 1 base at J, with 11 bases in the middle. CDR1 and CDR2 from the germline V gene are KGHSH and LQKENI. The CDR3 covers 14 residues. CDR3 amino acids: CASSTGLANTEAFF. As DNA, the CDR3 is TGTGCCAGCTCAACGGGACTGGCGAACACTGAAGCTTTCTTT.

V is TRBV27 and J is TRBJ1-1; D is possibly TRBD1 (6 bases). There are 13 residues in the CDR3. The ends were cut back, 3 bases at V and 6 bases at J, with 11 bases in the middle. From germline, CDR1 is MNHEY and CDR2 SMNVEV (reference sequence). The CDR3 bases are TGTGCCAGCAGTTTTGGACAGCGCGCTGAAGCTTTCTTT. Its protein product is CASSFGQRAEAFF.

The chain carries TRBV2 and TRBJ1-2; D gene unclear. This CDR3 spans 13 amino acids. V was trimmed by 6 bases and J by 8 bases, leaving 16 bases between them. The germline V gene has CDR1 SNHLY and CDR2 FYNNEI. CDR3 sequence reads: CASSEDRRRGYTF. CDR3 coding DNA: TGTGCCAGCAGCGAGGACCGGAGGCGAGGCTACACCTTC. The whole variable domain, remainder taken from reference TRBV2 and TRBJ1-2, is EPEVTQTPSHQVTQMGQEVILRCVPISNHLYFYWYRQILGQKVEFLVSFYNNEISEKSEIFDDQFSVERPDGSNFTLKIRSTKLEDSAMYFCASSEDRRRGYTFGSGTRLTVV.

The rearrangement links TRBV9 to TRBJ2-1; TRBD2 aligns across 13 bases. This CDR3 contains 16 residues. The V gene's germline CDR1 is SGDLS and CDR2 YYNGEE. V was clipped by 4 bases and J by 8 bases; unmatched bases: 9. The CDR3 sequence: CASSTWTSGSLDEQFF. As DNA, the CDR3 is TGTGCCAGCAGCACTTGGACTAGCGGGAGTCTGGATGAGCAGTTCTTC.

This chain connects TRBV5-1 to TRBJ1-2; no clear D gene. The CDR3 has 13 residues. Germline V CDR1 and CDR2: SGHRS, YFSETQ. Trimming stripped 5 bases from V and 2 bases from J, with 10 bases between. The chain's CDR3 is CASRLQQNYGYTF. The CDR3 bases are TGCGCCAGCAGGTTACAACAGAACTATGGCTACACCTTC.

The chain uses TRBV19 and TRBJ1-5, with D hard to call. CDR3 length: 13 residues. Trimming removed 3 bases at V and 7 bases at J, with 10 bases between. Per the germline V gene, CDR1 is LNHDA and CDR2 is SQIVND (reference sequence). The CDR3 protein is CASSISMGQPQHF. The CDR3 DNA reads TGTGCCAGTAGTATCTCTATGGGCCAGCCCCAGCATTTT. Together with reference TRBV19 and TRBJ1-5, the CDR3 gives the full variable domain: DGGITQSPKYLFRKEGQNVTLSCEQNLNHDAMYWYRQDPGQGLRLIYYSQIVNDFQKGDIAEGYSVSREKKESFPLTVTSAQKNPTAFYLCASSISMGQPQHFGDGTRLSIL.

The V and J genes are TRBV9 and TRBJ1-4; 8 bases agree with TRBD1. Unmatched junction bases numbered 9, after V lost 4 bases and J lost 1 base. The CDR3 extends over 17 amino acids. The germline V gene encodes CDR1 SGDLS and CDR2 YYNGEE. The CDR3 nucleotides read TGTGCCAGCAGCCCAGGGGGGACAGGACGAACTAATGAAAAACTGTTTTTT. Amino acid sequence: CASSPGGTGRTNEKLFF.

The rearrangement links TRBV5-1 to TRBJ2-5, with TRBD2 as a possible D gene (6 bases). V shed 1 base and J shed 4 bases, with 14 bases lying between them. In germline, CDR1 is SGHRS, CDR2 YFSETQ. CDR3 size: 15 residues. CDR3 protein: CASSLTDYGGETQYF. The CDR3 region has the DNA TGCGCCAGCAGCTTGACGGACTACGGAGGAGAGACCCAGTACTTC. The full variable domain, in which reference TRBV5-1 and TRBJ2-5 provide the parts outside the CDR3, is KAGVTQTPRYLIKTRGQQVTLSCSPISGHRSVSWYQQTPGQGLQFLFEYFSETQRNKGNFPGRFSGRQFSNSRSEMNVSTLELGDSALYLCASSLTDYGGETQYFGPGTRLLVL.

The chain is built from TRBV28 and TRBJ1-2, with D unresolved. CDR3 length: 13 amino acids. The germline gives CDR1 MDHEN, CDR2 SYDVKM. The V and J ends lost 10 bases and 4 bases respectively, with 16 bases between them. The CDR3 DNA sequence: TGTGCCACCCAATCTGAAGGGAGCTATGGCTACACCTTC. It encodes CATQSEGSYGYTF.